The 13 T cell receptor beta chains reported below all come from one sample, sequenced in a study of blood T cell repertoires in COVID-19. Produced via immunoSEQ multiplex PCR; TCRdb's table is partial and in-frame only. The table includes about 64,000 clones, approximately 90% detected once. Source material: peripheral blood. These receptors were obtained from a human donor in a cohort sampled during active COVID-19.

The V and J genes are TRBV18 and TRBJ2-2; 9 bases fit TRBD1. The J segment lost 0 bases and the V segment lost 3 bases, leaving 2 bases of the junction unmatched. The CDR3 is 16 residues long. The germline gives CDR1 KGHSH, CDR2 LQKENI. The CDR3: CASSPNRGPNTGELFF. The CDR3 bases are TGTGCCAGCTCACCGAACAGGGGGCCGAACACCGGGGAGCTGTTTTTT.

The gene calls are TRBV6-5 and TRBJ1-2; a possible D gene is TRBD1 (6 bases). V was cut by 4 bases and J by 2 bases, with 11 bases left in between. The germline CDR1 and CDR2 sequences are MNHEY and SVGAGI. The CDR3 covers 14 residues. The CDR3 nucleotides are TGTGCCAGCAGTTCATGGACAGAAAACTATGGCTACACCTTC. It codes for CASSSWTENYGYTF.

This CDR3 is CASSGLAGGNEQFF. DNA for the CDR3: TGTGCCAGCAGTGGTCTAGCGGGAGGCAATGAGCAGTTCTTC. The chain recombines TRBV6-2 or TRBV6-3 with TRBJ2-1, with 11 bases lining up with TRBD2. Germline CDR1 and CDR2: MNHEY and SVGEGT. The junction had 3 bases not matched to a gene; V was cut back by 5 bases and J by 6 bases. The length of the CDR3 is 14 residues.

The rearrangement joins TRBV5-1 to TRBJ2-1, with TRBD2 as a possible D gene (6 bases). Germline lookup yields CDR1 SGHRS and CDR2 YFSETQ. CDR3 size: 14 residues. Between the trimmed V and J ends, which lost 3 bases and 6 bases, there was a span of 13 bases. As DNA, the CDR3 is TGCGCCAGCAGCTACTCCGGGACTCTCAATGAGCAGTTCTTC. This translates into CASSYSGTLNEQFF.

The chain couples TRBV28 to TRBJ1-1; D remains ambiguous. The CDR3 runs to 13 residues. V dropped 3 bases and J dropped 1 base, with 6 bases sitting between them. Germline CDR1 and CDR2: MDHEN and SYDVKM. CDR3 region: CASSLAGNTEAFF. CDR3 in DNA: TGTGCCAGCAGTTTGGCGGGGAACACTGAAGCTTTCTTT. The entire variable domain, with the rest obtained from reference TRBV28 and TRBJ1-1, is as follows: DVKVTQSSRYLVKRTGEKVFLECVQDMDHENMFWYRQDPGLGLRLIYFSYDVKMKEKGDIPEGYSVSREKKERFSLILESASTNQTSMYLCASSLAGNTEAFFGQGTRLTVV.

The CDR3 loop is CASSLIQGFNEQYF. CDR3 DNA: TGTGCCAGCAGCTTGATACAGGGATTCAACGAGCAGTACTTC. The rearrangement uses TRBV5-5 and TRBJ2-7; D may be TRBD1 (6 bases). The CDR3 is made up of 14 amino acids. V dropped 1 base and J dropped 5 bases, with 13 bases sitting between them. Germline values: CDR1 SGHKS, CDR2 YYEKEE (reference sequence).

This clone is a singleton in its sample. CDR3 in amino acids: CASSMKGPAYEQYF. The CDR3 nucleotides are TGTGCCAGTAGTATGAAGGGGCCGGCCTACGAGCAGTACTTC. The rearrangement joins TRBV19 to TRBJ2-7, with D possibly being TRBD1 (5 bases). The germline CDR1 and CDR2 sequences are LNHDA and SQIVND (reference sequence). The V gene lost 3 bases and the J gene lost 2 bases, with 11 bases spanning the gap. The CDR3 runs to 14 residues.

V usage is TRBV5-8 and J usage is TRBJ2-4, with 9 positions matching TRBD1. V was pared by 3 bases and J by 6 bases, with 7 bases of the junction left unmatched. Germline CDR1 SGHTS, CDR2 YDEGEE. This CDR3 contains 15 residues. The CDR3 DNA sequence: TGTGCCAGCAGCTGGGGGACAGGGATCGGAAACATTCAGTACTTC. Residues: CASSWGTGIGNIQYF.

The rearrangement uses TRBV7-3 and TRBJ2-7; D ambiguous. Germline V lookup: CDR1 SGHTA, CDR2 FQGTGA. This CDR3 contains 15 residues. The V and J ends lost 2 bases and 0 bases respectively, with 11 bases between them. The CDR3 coding sequence is TGTGCCAGCAGCTTAGATGCGGTGAGCTCCTACGAGCAGTACTTC. It encodes CASSLDAVSSYEQYF. Drawing the rest from reference TRBV7-3 and TRBJ2-7, the complete variable domain is GAGVSQTPSNKVTEKGKYVELRCDPISGHTALYWYRQSLGQGPEFLIYFQGTGAADDSGLPNDRFFAVRPEGSVSTLKIQRTERGDSAVYLCASSLDAVSSYEQYFGPGTRLTVT.

The rearrangement uses TRBV14 and TRBJ2-2; no reliable D call. V gave up 0 bases and J gave up 2 bases, with 13 bases separating them. The CDR3 spans 17 residues. Germline V gives CDR1 SGHDN, CDR2 FVKESK. The CDR3 region is CASSQDPERANTGELFF. DNA for the CDR3: TGTGCCAGCAGCCAAGACCCCGAGCGAGCCAACACCGGGGAGCTGTTTTTT.

The rearrangement links TRBV6-2 or TRBV6-3 to TRBJ1-1; tentatively, D is TRBD1 (5 bases). This CDR3 region has 16 residues. The germline V and J ends were trimmed by 5 bases and 0 bases, with 16 bases remaining between them. Germline V CDR1 and CDR2: MNHEY, SVGEGT. CDR3 in amino acids: CASSQVAGRLNTEAFF. The DNA for the CDR3 is TGTGCCAGCAGTCAAGTGGCGGGACGGCTGAACACTGAAGCTTTCTTT.

CDR3 DNA: TGTGCCAGCAGTGAGAGGGATGGCGAGACCCAGTACTTC. Protein product: CASSERDGETQYF. This rearrangement joins TRBV6-1 to TRBJ2-5, with D possibly matching TRBD2 (5 bases). Looked up from germline, CDR1 is MNHNS and CDR2 is SASEGT. The CDR3 sequence is 13 residues long. Trimming removed 3 bases from V and 5 bases from J, with 10 bases in between.

The chain couples TRBV5-1 to TRBJ1-3; D ambiguous. The CDR3 consists of 14 residues. Germline V gene sequence: CDR1 SGHRS, CDR2 YFSETQ. V was shortened by 0 bases and J by 1 base, with 5 bases between the two germline ends. CDR3 loop: CASSLGQSGNTIYF. The CDR3 bases are TGCGCCAGCAGCTTGGGCCAGTCTGGAAACACCATATATTTT.